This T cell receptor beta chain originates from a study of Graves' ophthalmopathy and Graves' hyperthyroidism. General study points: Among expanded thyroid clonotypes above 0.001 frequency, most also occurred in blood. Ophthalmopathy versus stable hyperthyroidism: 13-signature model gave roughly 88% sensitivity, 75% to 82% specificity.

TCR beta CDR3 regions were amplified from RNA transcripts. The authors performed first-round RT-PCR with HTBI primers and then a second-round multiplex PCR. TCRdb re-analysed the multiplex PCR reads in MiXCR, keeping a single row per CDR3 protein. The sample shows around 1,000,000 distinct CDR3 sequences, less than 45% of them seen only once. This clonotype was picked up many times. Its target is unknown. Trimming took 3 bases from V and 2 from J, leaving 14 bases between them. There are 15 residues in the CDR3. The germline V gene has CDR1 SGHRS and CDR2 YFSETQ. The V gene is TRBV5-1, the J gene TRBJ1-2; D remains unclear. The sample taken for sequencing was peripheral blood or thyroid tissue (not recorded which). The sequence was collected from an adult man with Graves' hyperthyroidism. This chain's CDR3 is CASSSEPRGNYGYTF. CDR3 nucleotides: TGCGCCAGCAGCTCAGAGCCGCGAGGAAACTATGGCTACACCTTC.